The sample holds a few counts of the clone carrying this T cell receptor beta chain. Its antigen remains unknown. This sample was taken from a study of T cells in Graves' hyperthyroidism and ophthalmopathy. What was amplified from RNA transcripts were TCR beta CDR3 regions. During a first-round RT-PCR of the TCR CDR3, the HTBI primer set was used. TCRdb itself ran the multiplex PCR reads through MiXCR, one entry per CDR3 protein. The table records about 270,000 distinct CDR3 sequences, 20% to 25% of them present only once. Study-wide points: Most clonotypes expanded in the thyroid (above 0.001) were also present in blood.

Any patient presenting with uncontrolled infection, other autoimmune disease, pregnancy or lactation was left out. Germline loops: CDR1 SGDLS, CDR2 YYNGEE. Losses at the gene ends were 8 bases for V and 2 bases for J; bases not matched to a gene: 10. The CDR3 runs 14 residues. The TCR sequence derives from a young man with Graves' ophthalmopathy. The sequenced sample was blood. The rearrangement joins TRBV9 to TRBJ2-7, with 7 bases matching TRBD1. The CDR3 DNA sequence: TGTGCCAGTAGTTCGACAGGGTTCACCTACGAGCAGTACTTC. Protein: CASSSTGFTYEQYF.